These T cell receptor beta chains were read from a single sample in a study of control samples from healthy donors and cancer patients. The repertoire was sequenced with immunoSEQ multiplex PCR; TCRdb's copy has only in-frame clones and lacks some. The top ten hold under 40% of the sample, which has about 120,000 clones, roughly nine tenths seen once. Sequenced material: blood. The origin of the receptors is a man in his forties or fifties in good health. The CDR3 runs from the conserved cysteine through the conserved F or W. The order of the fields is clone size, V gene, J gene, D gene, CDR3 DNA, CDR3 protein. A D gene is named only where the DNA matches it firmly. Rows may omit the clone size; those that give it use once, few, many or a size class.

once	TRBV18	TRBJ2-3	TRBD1	TGTGCCAGCTCCCCGACAGGGTATCAAGATACGCAGTATTTT	CASSPTGYQDTQYF
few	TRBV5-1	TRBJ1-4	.	TGCGCCAGCAGCTTGGTTCAGGGTCAGGTTGTAGATGAAAAACTGTTTTTT	CASSLVQGQVVDEKLFF
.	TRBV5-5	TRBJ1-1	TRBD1	TGTGCCAGCAGCGATACAGGGGACTCTTCTGAAGCTTTCTTT	CASSDTGDSSEAFF
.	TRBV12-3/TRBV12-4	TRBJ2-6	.	TGTGCCAGCAGCATACGGGGGGCCAACGTCCTGACTTTC	CASSIRGANVLTF
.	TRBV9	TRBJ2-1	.	TGTGCCAGCAGCCCCTCAGTGGGGGGGCGTAATGAGCAGTTCTTC	CASSPSVGGRNEQFF
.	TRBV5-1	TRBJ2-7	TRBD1	TGCGCCAGCAGCTTCAATCAGGGGGCGTGGAACGAGCAGTACTTC	CASSFNQGAWNEQYF
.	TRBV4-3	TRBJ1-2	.	TGCGCCAGCAGCCAAGATCGGGCGACAGGAGAGTTAAACTATGGCTACACCTTC	CASSQDRATGELNYGYTF
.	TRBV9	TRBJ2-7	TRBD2	TGTGCCAGCAGCCCCCGTGGACTAGCGGCCTACGAGCAGTACTTC	CASSPRGLAAYEQYF
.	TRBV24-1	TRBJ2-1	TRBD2	TGTGCCACCAGTGATCGACTAGCGGGGTACAATGAGCAGTTCTTC	CATSDRLAGYNEQFF
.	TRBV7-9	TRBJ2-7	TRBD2	TGTGCCAGCAGCTCCTATAGCGGGGGGCCGAGGGACGAGCAGTACTTC	CASSSYSGGPRDEQYF
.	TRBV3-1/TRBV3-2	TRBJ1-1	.	TGTGCCAGCAGCCAAGAGGCAGGGGTGAGGGGAGACACTGAAGCTTTCTTT	CASSQEAGVRGDTEAFF
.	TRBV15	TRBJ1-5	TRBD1	TGTGCCACCAGCAGAGGAACAGGGGGGAGTCAGCCCCAGCATTTT	CATSRGTGGSQPQHF
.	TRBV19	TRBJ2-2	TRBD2	TGTGCCAGTAGTCCTCCCTTACGAGCGGGGGTTACGAACACCGGGGAGCTGTTTTTT	CASSPPLRAGVTNTGELFF
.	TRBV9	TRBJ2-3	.	TGTGCCAGCAGCGAGGACTACACAGATACGCAGTATTTT	CASSEDYTDTQYF
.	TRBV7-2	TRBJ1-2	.	TGTGCCAGCAGCTCCGGGACTTTCAACTATGGCTACACCTTC	CASSSGTFNYGYTF
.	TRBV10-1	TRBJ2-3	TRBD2	TGCGCCAGCAGTCCCCAGCGGGGATACACAGATACGCAGTATTTT	CASSPQRGYTDTQYF
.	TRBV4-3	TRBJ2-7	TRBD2	TGCGCCAGCAGCCCCGACGGAGGGAGGGACTCCTACGAGCAGTACTTC	CASSPDGGRDSYEQYF
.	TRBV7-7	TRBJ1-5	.	TGTGCCAGCAGCTCTACTGGGAGTTTTCAGCCCCAGCATTTT	CASSSTGSFQPQHF
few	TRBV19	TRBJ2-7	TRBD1	TGTGCCAGTAGCCGCACAGGGGGACAGGGCTACGAGCAGTACTTC	CASSRTGGQGYEQYF
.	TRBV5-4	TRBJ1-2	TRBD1	TGTGCCAGCAGCCAGCGCCAGGGGGGCTGGTATGGCTACACCTTC	CASSQRQGGWYGYTF
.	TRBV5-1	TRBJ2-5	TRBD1	TGCGCCAGCAGCTTGGGTGGACAGGGATACCAAGAGACCCAGTACTTC	CASSLGGQGYQETQYF
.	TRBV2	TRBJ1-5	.	TGTGCCAGCAGTGATCGAAAAGGGGGTAGTCAGCCCCAGCATTTT	CASSDRKGGSQPQHF
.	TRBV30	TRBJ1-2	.	TGTGCCTGGAGTGTTCCGGAAGGCGCCGGCTACACCTTC	CAWSVPEGAGYTF
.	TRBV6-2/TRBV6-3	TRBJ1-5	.	TGTGCCAGCAGTTACTCGACAACGGGGCAACAGCCCCAGCATTTT	CASSYSTTGQQPQHF
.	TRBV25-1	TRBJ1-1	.	TGTGCCAGCTCCGGAGGGTCCGCTGAAGCTTTCTTT	CASSGGSAEAFF
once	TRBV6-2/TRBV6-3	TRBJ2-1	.	TGTGCCAGCAGTTACCAACTGGGGCTAGTTCGTAATGAGCAGTTCTTC	CASSYQLGLVRNEQFF
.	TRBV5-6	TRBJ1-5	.	TGTGCCAGCACCCTGTTTCGGACGGAGAATCAGCCCCAGCATTTT	CASTLFRTENQPQHF
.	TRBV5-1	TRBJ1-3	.	TGCGCCAGCAGCGCTCAGGGGATGAGCTCTGGAAACACCATATATTTT	CASSAQGMSSGNTIYF
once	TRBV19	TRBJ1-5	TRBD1	TGTGCCAGTAGTAGCCAGGGGGGACTCAATCAGCCCCAGCATTTT	CASSSQGGLNQPQHF
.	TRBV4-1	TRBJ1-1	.	TGCGCCAGCAGCCATCCGGGGGTGAACACTGAAGCTTTCTTT	CASSHPGVNTEAFF
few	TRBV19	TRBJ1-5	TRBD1	TGTGCCAGTAGTATAACCCGATCCGGGGACAGGAATCAGCCCCAGCATTTT	CASSITRSGDRNQPQHF
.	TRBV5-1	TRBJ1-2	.	TGCGCCAGCAGCGCCTCAGGGGTCTATGGCTACACCTTC	CASSASGVYGYTF
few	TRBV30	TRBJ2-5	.	TGTGCCTGGAGTGGAGTCTCCCAAGAGACCCAGTACTTC	CAWSGVSQETQYF
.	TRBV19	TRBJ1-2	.	TGTGCCAGTAGTTTAGAGAATGACTTCTATGGCTACACCTTC	CASSLENDFYGYTF
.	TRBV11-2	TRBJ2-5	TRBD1	TGTGCCAGCAGCTCTGGGACAGGGGGTGGAGAGACCCAGTACTTC	CASSSGTGGGETQYF
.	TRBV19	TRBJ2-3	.	TGTGCCAGTAGTCCATGGCGGGGACCAGATACGCAGTATTTT	CASSPWRGPDTQYF
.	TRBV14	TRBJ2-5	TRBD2	TGTGCCAGCAGCCAAGGCTGGCGGGGGGGTTCCCAAGAGACCCAGTACTTC	CASSQGWRGGSQETQYF
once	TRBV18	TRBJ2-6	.	TGTGCCAGCTCACCGAATTACTCTGGGGCCAACGTCCTGACTTTC	CASSPNYSGANVLTF
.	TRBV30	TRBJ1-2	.	TGTGCCTGGAGTGGGTGGCGGGTGAGTGGCTACACCTTC	CAWSGWRVSGYTF
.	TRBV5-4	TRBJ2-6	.	TGTGCCAGCAGCTTGGCCAGAGGCTCTGGGGCCAACGTCCTGACTTTC	CASSLARGSGANVLTF
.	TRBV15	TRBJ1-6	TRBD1	TGTGCCACCAGCTCACGACAGGGGGGGAGTTCACCCCTCCACTTT	CATSSRQGGSSPLHF
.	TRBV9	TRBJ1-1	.	TGTGCCAGCAGCGTAGTGGGTGGGGAAGCTTTCTTT	CASSVVGGEAFF